This T cell receptor (beta chain) comes out of a study of cytomegalovirus exposure and HLA in healthy donors. At the level of the study: The same platform was used for the 110 or so validation repertoires as for the approximately 730 first-cohort repertoires, as reported in a later analysis. Study-level findings and limits: That first-cohort TCR clusters tended to co-occur in the 130 or so validation repertoires was found in a later analysis.

Trimming shortened V by 4 bases and J by 9 bases, and 13 bases separated the two germline ends. The CDR3 contains 13 residues. Germline V gene sequence: CDR1 SGHTA, CDR2 FQGNSA. Comments on this clone: The antigen is unknown.

Profiling relied on immunoSEQ multiplex PCR, and the TCRdb table lists in-frame clones only, not all of them. The data contain about 130,000 clones, about 88% of them singletons. V usage is TRBV7-2 and J usage is TRBJ2-4; unclear D gene. The TCR was taken from a woman aged 18 to 35 in good health and CMV-seronegative. Source material: PBMCs. The chain's CDR3 is CASSSPPVPIQYF. The DNA for the CDR3 is TGTGCCAGCAGCTCACCCCCAGTGCCCATTCAGTACTTC. The complete variable domain, with remaining parts taken from reference TRBV7-2 and TRBJ2-4, reads GAGVSQSPSNKVTEKGKDVELRCDPISGHTALYWYRQSLGQGLEFLIYFQGNSAPDKSGLPSDRFSAERTGGSVSTLTIQRTQQEDSAVYLCASSSPPVPIQYFGAGTRLSVL.